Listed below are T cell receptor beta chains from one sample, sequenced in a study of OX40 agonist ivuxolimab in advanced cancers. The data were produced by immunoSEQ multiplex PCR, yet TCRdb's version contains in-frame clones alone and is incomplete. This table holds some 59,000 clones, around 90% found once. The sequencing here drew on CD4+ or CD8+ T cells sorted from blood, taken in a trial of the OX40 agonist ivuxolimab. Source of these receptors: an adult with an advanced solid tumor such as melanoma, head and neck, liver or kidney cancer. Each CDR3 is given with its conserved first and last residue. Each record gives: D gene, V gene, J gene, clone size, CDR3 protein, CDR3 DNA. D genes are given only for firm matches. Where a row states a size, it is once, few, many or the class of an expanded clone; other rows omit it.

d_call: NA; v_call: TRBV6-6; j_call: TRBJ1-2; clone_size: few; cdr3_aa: CATAQKAGYTF; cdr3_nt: TGTGCCACCGCCCAAAAGGCCGGCTACACCTTC
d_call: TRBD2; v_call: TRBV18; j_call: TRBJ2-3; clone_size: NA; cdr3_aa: CASSPLLAASTDTQYF; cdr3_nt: TGTGCCAGCTCACCACTACTAGCGGCTAGCACAGATACGCAGTATTTT
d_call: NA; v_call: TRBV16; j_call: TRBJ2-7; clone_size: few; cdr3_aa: CASSQWAARDEQYF; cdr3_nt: TGTGCCAGCAGCCAATGGGCAGCCCGAGACGAGCAGTACTTC
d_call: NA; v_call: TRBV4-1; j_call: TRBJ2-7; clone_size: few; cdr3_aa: CASSQLDLVPGPYEQYF; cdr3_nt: TGCGCCAGCAGCCAGCTCGATCTGGTTCCGGGACCCTACGAGCAGTACTTC
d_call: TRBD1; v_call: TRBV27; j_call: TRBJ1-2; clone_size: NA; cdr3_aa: CANRDRGQYGYTF; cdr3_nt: TGTGCCAACAGAGACAGGGGGCAATATGGCTACACCTTC
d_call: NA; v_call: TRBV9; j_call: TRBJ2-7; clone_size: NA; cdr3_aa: CASSLTPSEGSYEQYF; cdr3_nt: TGTGCCAGCAGCCTTACACCCTCCGAGGGCTCCTACGAGCAGTACTTC
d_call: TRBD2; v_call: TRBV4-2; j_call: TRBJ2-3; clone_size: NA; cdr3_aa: CASSQEGGAGEIVTDTQYF; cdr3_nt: TGTGCCAGCAGCCAAGAGGGTGGTGCGGGAGAGATCGTAACAGATACGCAGTATTTT
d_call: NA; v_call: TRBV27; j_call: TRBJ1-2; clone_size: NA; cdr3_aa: CASSFVQFPYGYTF; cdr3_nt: TGTGCCAGCAGTTTTGTCCAGTTCCCCTATGGCTACACCTTC
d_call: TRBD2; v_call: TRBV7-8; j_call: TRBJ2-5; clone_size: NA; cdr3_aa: CASSFLAGTQETQYF; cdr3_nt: TGTGCCAGCAGCTTTCTAGCGGGCACCCAAGAGACCCAGTACTTC
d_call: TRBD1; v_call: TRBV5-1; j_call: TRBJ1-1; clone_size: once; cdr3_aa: CASSLGDRENEAFF; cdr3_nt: TGCGCCAGCAGCTTGGGAGACAGGGAAAATGAAGCTTTCTTT
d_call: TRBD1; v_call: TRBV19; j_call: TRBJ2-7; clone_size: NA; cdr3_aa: CASSIDLDRASSDEQYF; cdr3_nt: TGTGCCAGTAGTATAGATCTGGACAGGGCGTCCAGCGACGAGCAGTACTTC
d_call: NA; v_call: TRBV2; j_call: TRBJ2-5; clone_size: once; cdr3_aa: CASSLMQGSETQYF; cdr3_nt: TGTGCCAGCAGTTTAATGCAGGGGTCTGAGACCCAGTACTTC
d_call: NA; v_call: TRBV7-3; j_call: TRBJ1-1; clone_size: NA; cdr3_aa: CASPPTGGADTEAFF; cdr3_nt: TGTGCCAGCCCCCCGACGGGGGGCGCGGACACTGAAGCTTTCTTT
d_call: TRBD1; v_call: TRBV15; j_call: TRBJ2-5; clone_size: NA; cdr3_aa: CATSRGQGQETQYF; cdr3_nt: TGTGCCACCAGCAGGGGACAGGGCCAAGAGACCCAGTACTTC
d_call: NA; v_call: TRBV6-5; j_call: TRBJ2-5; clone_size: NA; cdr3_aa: CASSYSYYPPETQYF; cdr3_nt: TGTGCCAGCAGTTACTCTTACTACCCCCCAGAGACCCAGTACTTC
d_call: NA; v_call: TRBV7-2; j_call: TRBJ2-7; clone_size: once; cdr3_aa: CASSRRGSYEQYF; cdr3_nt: TGTGCCAGCAGCCGCAGGGGCTCCTACGAGCAGTACTTC
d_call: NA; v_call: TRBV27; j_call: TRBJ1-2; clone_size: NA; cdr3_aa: CASSASGPTPGYTF; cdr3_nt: TGTGCCAGCAGCGCATCGGGACCCACCCCCGGCTACACCTTC
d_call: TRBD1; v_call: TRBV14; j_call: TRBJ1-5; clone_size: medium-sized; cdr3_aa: CASSLKWRTGRDQPQHF; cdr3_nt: TGTGCCAGCAGCCTAAAGTGGCGGACAGGGAGGGATCAGCCCCAGCATTTT
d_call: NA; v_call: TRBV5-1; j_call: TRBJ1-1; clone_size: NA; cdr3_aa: CASSLGGANTEAFF; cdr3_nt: TGCGCCAGCAGCTTGGGGGGGGCGAACACTGAAGCTTTCTTT
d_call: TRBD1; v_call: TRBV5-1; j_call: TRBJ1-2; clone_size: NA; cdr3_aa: CASSRGQETNYGYTF; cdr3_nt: TGCGCCAGCAGTCGAGGACAGGAGACTAACTATGGCTACACCTTC
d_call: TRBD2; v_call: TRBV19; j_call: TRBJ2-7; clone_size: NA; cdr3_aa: CASSMGGNYEQYF; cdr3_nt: TGTGCCAGTAGTATGGGGGGGAACTACGAGCAGTACTTC
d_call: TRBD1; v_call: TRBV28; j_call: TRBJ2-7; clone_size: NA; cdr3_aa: CASSSRQGPTSSYEQYF; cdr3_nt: TGTGCCAGCAGTTCCCGACAGGGGCCGACGAGCTCCTACGAGCAGTACTTC
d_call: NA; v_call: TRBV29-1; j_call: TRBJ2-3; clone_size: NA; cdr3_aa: CSSQEWAGDTQYF; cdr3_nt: TGCAGCTCACAGGAGTGGGCTGGGGATACGCAGTATTTT
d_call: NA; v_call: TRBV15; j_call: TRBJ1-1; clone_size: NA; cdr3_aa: CATSPRKVNTEAFF; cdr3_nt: TGTGCCACCAGTCCTCGTAAGGTGAACACTGAAGCTTTCTTT
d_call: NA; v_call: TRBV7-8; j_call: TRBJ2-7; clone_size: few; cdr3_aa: CASSLATSYEQYF; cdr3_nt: TGTGCCAGCAGCTTAGCAACCTCCTACGAGCAGTACTTC
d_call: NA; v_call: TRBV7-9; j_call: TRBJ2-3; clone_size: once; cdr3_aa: CASSLDTQYF; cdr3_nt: TGTGCCAGCAGCTTAGATACGCAGTATTTT
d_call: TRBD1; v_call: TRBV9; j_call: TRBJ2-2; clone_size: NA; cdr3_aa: CASSVTTGAGNTGELFF; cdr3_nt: TGTGCCAGCAGCGTAACGACAGGGGCGGGGAACACCGGGGAGCTGTTTTTT
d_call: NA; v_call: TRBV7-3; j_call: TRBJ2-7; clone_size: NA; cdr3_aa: CASSLLGGEQYF; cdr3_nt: TGTGCCAGCAGCCTCCTCGGCGGCGAGCAGTACTTC
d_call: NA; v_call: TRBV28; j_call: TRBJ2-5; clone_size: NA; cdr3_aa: CASSSGGGGRETQYF; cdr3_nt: TGTGCCAGCAGCTCAGGGGGGGGAGGTCGGGAGACCCAGTACTTC
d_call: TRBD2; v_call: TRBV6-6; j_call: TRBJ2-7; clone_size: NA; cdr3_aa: CASSYSGAGAYEQYF; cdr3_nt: TGTGCCAGCAGTTACTCCGGCGCGGGAGCCTACGAGCAGTACTTC
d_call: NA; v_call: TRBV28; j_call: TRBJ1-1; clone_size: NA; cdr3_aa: CASKGGNTEAFF; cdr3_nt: TGTGCCAGCAAGGGCGGGAACACTGAAGCTTTCTTT
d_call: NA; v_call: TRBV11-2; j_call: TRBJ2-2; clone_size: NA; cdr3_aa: CASSIRLTNTGELFF; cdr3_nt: TGTGCCAGCAGCATACGACTGACGAACACCGGGGAGCTGTTTTTT
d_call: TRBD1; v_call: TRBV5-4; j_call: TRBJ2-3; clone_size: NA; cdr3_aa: CASSEQGVADTQYF; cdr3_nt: TGTGCCAGCAGTGAACAGGGGGTGGCAGATACGCAGTATTTT
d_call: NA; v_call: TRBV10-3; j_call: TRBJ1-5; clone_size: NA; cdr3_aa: CAISESFNQPQHF; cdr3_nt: TGTGCCATCAGTGAGTCGTTCAATCAGCCCCAGCATTTT
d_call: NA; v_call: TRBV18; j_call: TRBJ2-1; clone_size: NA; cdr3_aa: CASSPLGRPGNEQFF; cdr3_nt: TGTGCCAGCTCACCCCTCGGTCGGCCGGGGAATGAGCAGTTCTTC
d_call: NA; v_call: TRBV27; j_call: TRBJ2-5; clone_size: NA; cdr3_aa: CASRRQIQGGQETQYF; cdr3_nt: TGTGCCAGCAGGCGCCAAATACAGGGTGGGCAAGAGACCCAGTACTTC
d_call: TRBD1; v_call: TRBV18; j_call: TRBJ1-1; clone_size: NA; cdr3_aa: CASSPGQGVRAEAFF; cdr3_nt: TGTGCCAGCTCACCCGGACAGGGGGTAAGAGCTGAAGCTTTCTTT
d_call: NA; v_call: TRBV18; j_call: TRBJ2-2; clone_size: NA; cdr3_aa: CASTSTGKGDTGELFF; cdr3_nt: TGTGCCAGCACATCCACAGGAAAAGGGGACACCGGGGAGCTGTTTTTT
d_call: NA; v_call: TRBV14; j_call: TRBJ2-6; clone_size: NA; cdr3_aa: CASSQRSSGANVLTF; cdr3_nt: TGTGCCAGCAGCCAGAGAAGCTCTGGGGCCAACGTCCTGACTTTC
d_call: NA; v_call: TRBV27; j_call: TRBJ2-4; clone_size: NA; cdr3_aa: CASSTTGQNIQYF; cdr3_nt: TGTGCCAGCAGTACGACGGGCCAAAACATTCAGTACTTC
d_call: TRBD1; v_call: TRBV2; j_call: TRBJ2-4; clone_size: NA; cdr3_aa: CASSDRDRVGIWAKNIQYF; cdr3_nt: TGTGCCAGCAGCGACCGGGACAGGGTCGGAATATGGGCCAAAAACATTCAGTACTTC
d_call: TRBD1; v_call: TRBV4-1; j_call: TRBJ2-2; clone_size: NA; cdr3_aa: CASSQPYRGQGTGELFF; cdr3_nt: TGCGCCAGCAGCCAACCCTACAGGGGGCAGGGCACCGGGGAGCTGTTTTTT
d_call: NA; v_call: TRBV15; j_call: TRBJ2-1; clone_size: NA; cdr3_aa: CATSRDPAKYNEQFF; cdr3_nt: TGTGCCACCAGCAGAGATCCGGCTAAATACAATGAGCAGTTCTTC
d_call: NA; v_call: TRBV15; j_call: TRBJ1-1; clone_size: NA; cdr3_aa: CATSRPWGVYLNTEAFF; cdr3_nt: TGTGCCACCAGCAGACCCTGGGGGGTTTACCTGAACACTGAAGCTTTCTTT
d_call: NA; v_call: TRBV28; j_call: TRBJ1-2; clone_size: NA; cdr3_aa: CASRTGGGSAYGYTF; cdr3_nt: TGTGCCAGCAGAACCGGGGGGGGGTCGGCTTATGGCTACACCTTC
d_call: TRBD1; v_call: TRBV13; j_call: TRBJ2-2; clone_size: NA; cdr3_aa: CASSPGTGSTGELFF; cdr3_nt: TGTGCCAGCAGCCCCGGGACAGGGTCCACCGGGGAGCTGTTTTTT